One sample yielded the 15 T cell receptor beta chains listed below, sequenced in a study of blood T cell repertoires in COVID-19. Data came from immunoSEQ multiplex PCR; TCRdb stores just in-frame clones and leaves some out. The data show 220,000 or so clones, roughly 88% seen once. The specimen sequenced was PBMCs or T cells enriched from blood (not recorded which). These receptors came from a woman aged 50 to 60 who had recovered from COVID-19.

This clone was detected a few times. V usage is TRBV7-9 and J usage is TRBJ1-4; D not resolved. Germline CDR1 and CDR2: SEHNR and FQNEAQ (reference sequence). This CDR3 has 18 amino acids. The ends were cut back, 0 bases at V and 0 bases at J, with 14 bases in the middle. The CDR3 DNA reads TGTGCCAGCAGCTTAGCGACCAGGAGGACTTCAACTAATGAAAAACTGTTTTTT. It specifies CASSLATRRTSTNEKLFF.

V is TRBV2 and J is TRBJ2-2, with 8 bases fitting TRBD2. Trimming removed 2 bases from V and 5 bases from J; junction bases left unmatched: 4. Germline assignment: CDR1 SNHLY and CDR2 FYNNEI. This CDR3 region has 15 residues. The CDR3 nucleotides read TGTGCCAGCAGTGAAATCCGGGGGGGGACCGGGGAGCTGTTTTTT. Translating it yields CASSEIRGGTGELFF.

The J gene is TRBJ2-3, the V gene TRBV5-6; unclear D gene. The V end lost 3 bases, the J end lost 3 bases, and 14 bases lay between the germline ends. Looked up from germline, CDR1 is SGHDT and CDR2 is YYEEEE. The CDR3 runs to 15 residues. As DNA, the CDR3 is TGTGCCAGCAGCTCCACCACTTCTTCTACAGATACGCAGTATTTT. Translated: CASSSTTSSTDTQYF. The full variable domain, in which reference TRBV5-6 and TRBJ2-3 provide the parts outside the CDR3, is DAGVTQSPTHLIKTRGQQVTLRCSPKSGHDTVSWYQQALGQGPQFIFQYYEEEERQRGNFPDRFSGHQFPNYSSELNVNALLLGDSALYLCASSSTTSSTDTQYFGPGTRLTVL.

The chain joins TRBV5-1 to TRBJ1-5; 8 bases line up with TRBD1. Per the germline V gene, CDR1 is SGHRS and CDR2 is YFSETQ. CDR3 length equals 13 residues. With V trimmed by 2 bases and J by 10 bases, 5 bases remained unmatched. CDR3 residues: CASSLGQGLPQHF. The CDR3 DNA reads TGCGCCAGCAGCTTAGGACAGGGCCTTCCCCAGCATTTT.

The chain carries TRBV25-1 and TRBJ2-5, with a possible D match to TRBD1 (6 bases). The germline CDR1 and CDR2 sequences are MGHDK and SYGVNS. Trimming took off 0 bases at V and 5 bases at J, with 10 bases between the two ends. The CDR3 totals 14 residues. The chain's CDR3 is CASSEYGQGETQYF. In nucleotides, the CDR3 is TGTGCCAGCAGTGAATATGGGCAGGGGGAGACCCAGTACTTC.

The genes are TRBV14 and TRBJ1-5; D is ambiguous. From germline, CDR1 is SGHDN and CDR2 FVKESK. The CDR3 is 12 residues long. The V end was cut by 4 bases, the J end by 3 bases, with 4 bases between. CDR3 protein: CASSRPNQPQHF. The CDR3 coding sequence is TGTGCCAGCAGCCGGCCCAATCAGCCCCAGCATTTT.

This chain joins TRBV5-1 and TRBJ2-1, with TRBD2 matching over 13 bases. Looked up from germline, CDR1 is SGHRS and CDR2 is YFSETQ. CDR3 length: 17 residues. V shed 5 bases, J shed 0 bases, and the junction held 5 bases outside the gene matches. CDR3 in amino acids: CASRWTSGRPSYNEQFF. The CDR3, as DNA: TGCGCCAGCAGGTGGACTAGCGGGAGACCCTCCTACAATGAGCAGTTCTTC.

The chain carries TRBV16 and TRBJ2-3; D remains ambiguous. The germline CDR1 and CDR2 sequences are KGHSY and FQNENV. The V gene lost 4 bases and the J gene lost 6 bases, with 20 bases spanning the gap. The CDR3 has 16 amino acids. Here the CDR3 reads CASSPNLYSLRDTQYF. CDR3 sequence (DNA): TGTGCCAGCAGCCCTAATTTGTACAGCCTCCGGGATACGCAGTATTTT.

The V gene is TRBV5-1, the J gene TRBJ1-5; 8 bases align to TRBD1. The germline gives CDR1 SGHRS, CDR2 YFSETQ. V dropped 3 bases and J dropped 5; count of bases not matched to a gene: 7. The CDR3 has 15 amino acids. As DNA, the CDR3 is TGCGCCAGCAGCTCAACAGGGGGTTTAGATCAGCCCCAGCATTTT. It specifies CASSSTGGLDQPQHF.

The chain combines TRBV6-5 with TRBJ1-2, with D unresolved. Germline V gene data show CDR1 as MNHEY and CDR2 as SVGAGI. V shed 0 bases and J shed 4 bases, with 12 bases lying between them. The CDR3 totals 15 residues. CDR3 nucleotide sequence: TGTGCCAGCAGTTACTCACCCCGGGGAGGCTATGGCTACACCTTC. Translated, it gives CASSYSPRGGYGYTF.

This clone turned up a few times. The rearrangement joins TRBV11-1 to TRBJ2-5, with TRBD1 as a possible D gene (5 bases). The germline V gene has CDR1 SGHAT and CDR2 FQDESV (reference sequence). V lost 1 base to trimming and J lost 1 base, with 7 bases between them. The CDR3 spans 14 residues. The CDR3 region is CASSLGGAQETQYF. Written as DNA, the CDR3 is TGTGCCAGCAGCTTAGGGGGCGCCCAAGAGACCCAGTACTTC.

This clone appeared a few times. The rearrangement links TRBV19 to TRBJ1-3; 7 nucleotides line up with TRBD1. V dropped 6 bases and J dropped 0; count of bases not matched to a gene: 5. Germline lookup yields CDR1 LNHDA and CDR2 SQIVND (reference sequence). The CDR3 has 15 residues. This CDR3 is CASRPGQRSGNTIYF. Written as DNA, the CDR3 is TGTGCCAGTAGGCCGGGACAGCGCTCTGGAAACACCATATATTTT. The full variable domain, with the rest looked up from reference TRBV19 and TRBJ1-3, is DGGITQSPKYLFRKEGQNVTLSCEQNLNHDAMYWYRQDPGQGLRLIYYSQIVNDFQKGDIAEGYSVSREKKESFPLTVTSAQKNPTAFYLCASRPGQRSGNTIYFGEGSWLTVV.

The V and J genes are TRBV7-9 and TRBJ1-1; a possible D gene is TRBD1 (6 bases). Germline CDR1 is SEHNR and CDR2 is FQNEAQ (reference sequence). Trimming cost V 5 bases and J 4 bases, with 11 bases left between them. The CDR3 consists of 13 residues. The CDR3 protein is CASSRGGGTEAFF. In nucleotides, the CDR3 is TGTGCCAGCAGCAGGGGGGGCGGCACTGAAGCTTTCTTT.

The rearrangement uses TRBV7-9 and TRBJ2-5; a possible D gene is TRBD2 (5 bases). The CDR3 consists of 14 residues. The V and J ends lost 1 base and 4 bases respectively, with 10 bases between them. Per germline, CDR1 SEHNR and CDR2 FQNEAQ (reference sequence). The CDR3: CASSLGGSAETQYF. Written as DNA, the CDR3 is TGTGCCAGCAGCTTAGGTGGTAGCGCAGAGACCCAGTACTTC.

The chain recombines TRBV28 with TRBJ1-2, with TRBD1 matching 9 bases. The germline gives CDR1 MDHEN, CDR2 SYDVKM. The CDR3 is made up of 15 amino acids. J was trimmed by 5 bases and V by 5 bases; bases with no gene match: 9. The CDR3 spells CASSKRDRALYGYTF. DNA for the CDR3: TGTGCCAGCAGTAAAAGGGACAGGGCCCTTTATGGCTACACCTTC.